The 32 T cell receptor beta chains listed next were all sequenced from one sample in a study of shared clonotypes between healthy human individuals. Assay: immunoSEQ multiplex PCR; the TCRdb copy retains only in-frame clones and omits some. There are under 750,000 clones in the sample; 72% occur only once, and roughly 1.8% lies in the top ten. Material: memory CD4+ T cells sorted from blood. Subset described: CD45RA-negative fraction. Source of these receptors: a woman younger than 45 in good health.

The chain combines TRBV27 with TRBJ2-2; D unclear. The CDR3 spans 15 residues. V was pared by 7 bases and J by 7 bases, with 19 bases between. Germline V gene sequence: CDR1 MNHEY, CDR2 SMNVEV (reference sequence). The CDR3 DNA sequence: TGTGCCAGCACTCATAGTAGTGGTGGGGTCGGGGAGCTGTTTTTT. Protein sequence: CASTHSSGGVGELFF.

This clone has more than one count but fewer than ten. The chain employs TRBV5-8 and TRBJ2-2; the D gene could be TRBD1 or TRBD2 (5 bases each). This CDR3 contains 14 residues. V was trimmed by 1 base and J by 7 bases, leaving 11 bases between them. Germline V gene sequence: CDR1 SGHTS, CDR2 YDEGEE. CDR3 amino acids: CASSLTRGVGELFF. The CDR3 region has the DNA TGTGCCAGCAGCTTGACAAGAGGGGTCGGGGAGCTGTTTTTT.

The rearrangement uses TRBV2 and TRBJ2-7; D may be TRBD2 (6 bases). Germline CDR1 and CDR2: SNHLY and FYNNEI. CDR3 size: 14 residues. V shed 3 bases and J shed 6 bases, with 15 bases lying between them. In DNA, the CDR3 is TGTGCCAGCAGTGAGCCCCATCTTAGCGGCGAGCAGTACTTC. This encodes CASSEPHLSGEQYF.

This chain uses TRBV7-9 with TRBJ1-2, with D unclear. CDR1 and CDR2 (germline): SEHNR, FQNEAQ (reference sequence). The V end lost 1 base, the J end lost 7 bases, and 7 bases lay between the germline ends. The CDR3 has 12 residues. The CDR3 spells CASSLEEGGYTF. The CDR3 DNA follows: TGTGCCAGCAGCTTAGAGGAAGGTGGCTACACCTTC.

This clone turned up a few times. The V and J genes are TRBV18 and TRBJ2-3; the D gene is possibly TRBD2 (5 bases). CDR1 and CDR2 from the germline V gene are KGHSH and LQKENI. The CDR3 contains 14 residues. Trimming stripped 3 bases from V and 6 bases from J, with 13 bases between. This CDR3 reads CASSPVRGPDTQYF. The CDR3 DNA reads as TGTGCCAGCTCACCTGTCAGAGGGCCGGATACGCAGTATTTT.

Notes on this clone: This sample includes further DNA sequences coding for the same CDR3. The rearrangement uses TRBV28 and TRBJ1-5, with D possibly matching TRBD1 (5 bases). The CDR3 loop spans 14 amino acids. With 6 bases removed from V and 2 bases from J, the gap between germline ends came to 11 bases. Germline loops: CDR1 MDHEN, CDR2 SYDVKM. The CDR3 DNA reads TGTGCCAGCAGCTCCGGAGGGGGCAATCAGCCCCAGCATTTT. This translates into CASSSGGGNQPQHF.

This chain links TRBV11-2 with TRBJ2-7; 8 nucleotides line up with TRBD2. CDR1 and CDR2 (germline): SGHAT, FQNNGV. This CDR3 is built from 15 residues. The V gene end was trimmed by 5 bases and the J gene end by 2 bases; junction bases not matched to a gene: 8. The CDR3 nucleotides read TGTGCCAGCAGCCCTGGAAGCGGGAGTCCCTACGAGCAGTACTTC. Protein: CASSPGSGSPYEQYF.

This chain links TRBV6-5 with TRBJ1-1, with 7 bases that match TRBD1. This CDR3 is built from 16 residues. V dropped 1 base and J dropped 4; count of bases not matched to a gene: 9. Germline CDR1 MNHEY, CDR2 SVGAGI. CDR3 protein: CASSYWSGQEGTEAFF. As DNA, the CDR3 is TGTGCCAGCAGTTACTGGTCCGGACAGGAGGGCACTGAAGCTTTCTTT.

The chain carries TRBV28 and TRBJ2-3, with 9 bases fitting TRBD2. The CDR3 loop spans 16 amino acids. From germline, CDR1 is MDHEN and CDR2 SYDVKM. V dropped 1 base and J dropped 6; count of bases not matched to a gene: 8. CDR3 nucleotides: TGTGCCAGCAGTTTATCGGGGACTAGCCGGCCGGATACGCAGTATTTT. It is translated as CASSLSGTSRPDTQYF.

V is TRBV29-1 and J is TRBJ2-3, with TRBD2 matching over 8 bases. Germline assignment: CDR1 SQVTM and CDR2 ANQGSEA. The CDR3 consists of 18 residues. The trim removed 7 bases at V and 0 bases at J, leaving 18 bases unmatched. In DNA, the CDR3 is TGCAGCGCCGGGAGGGGCGCGGGAGGAACTTCTAGCACAGATACGCAGTATTTT. Amino acids: CSAGRGAGGTSSTDTQYF.

On this clone itself: A read error is possible here, since a much larger clone lies one base away. This CDR3 is also generated by other DNA sequences in the sample. The chain employs TRBV27 and TRBJ1-4; D gene unclear. With 7 bases removed from V and 5 bases from J, the gap between germline ends came to 14 bases. This CDR3 contains 14 residues. CDR1 is MNHEY and CDR2 is SMNVEV in the germline V gene (reference sequence). Here the CDR3 reads CASKGQARNEKLFF. CDR3 in DNA: TGTGCCAGCAAAGGGCAGGCACGAAATGAAAAACTGTTTTTT. Combining the CDR3 with reference TRBV27 and TRBJ1-4 gives the whole variable domain EAQVTQNPRYLITVTGKKLTVTCSQNMNHEYMSWYRQDPGLGLRQIYYSMNVEVTDKGDVPEGYKVSRKEKRNFPLILESPSPNQTSLYFCASKGQARNEKLFFGSGTQLSVL.

The chain has TRBV19 and TRBJ2-1; D may be TRBD1 or TRBD2 (5 bases each). Trimming took 8 bases from V and 7 from J, leaving 18 bases between them. The CDR3 runs to 14 residues. Germline CDR1 and CDR2: LNHDA and SQIVND (reference sequence). DNA for the CDR3: TGTGCCAGTCGGGGCCGAGCTAGAGGTAATGAGCAGTTCTTC. Its protein product is CASRGRARGNEQFF. Full variable domain (missing parts from reference TRBV19 and TRBJ2-1): DGGITQSPKYLFRKEGQNVTLSCEQNLNHDAMYWYRQDPGQGLRLIYYSQIVNDFQKGDIAEGYSVSREKKESFPLTVTSAQKNPTAFYLCASRGRARGNEQFFGPGTRLTVL.

Notes on this clone: At one boundary the junction diverges from the germline segment, which might be a read error. The chain employs TRBV6-5 and TRBJ2-5; D might be TRBD1 (6 bases). Germline V CDR1 and CDR2: MNHEY, SVGAGI. The CDR3 contains 14 residues. CDR3 residues: CAISEGTSQETQYF. CDR3 coding DNA: TGTGCCATCAGTGAGGGGACATCCCAAGAGACCCAGTACTTC.

This chain links TRBV4-2 with TRBJ2-1, with 10 bases matching TRBD2. This CDR3 is 17 amino acids long. With V trimmed by 3 bases and J by 6 bases, 11 bases remained unmatched. Germline V gene sequence: CDR1 LGHNA, CDR2 YNFKEQ. CDR3: CASSQAPGASGSNEQFF. As DNA, the CDR3 is TGTGCCAGCAGCCAGGCCCCCGGGGCTAGCGGGAGCAATGAGCAGTTCTTC.

The rearrangement links TRBV7-2 to TRBJ2-7; the match to TRBD1 covers 8 bases. The CDR3 runs 16 residues. CDR1 and CDR2 from the germline V gene are SGHTA and FQGNSA. Losses at the gene ends were 5 bases for V and 5 bases for J; bases not matched to a gene: 14. As DNA, the CDR3 is TGTGCCAGCAGCCTAGAGGGTGGCAGGGGGCGGCACGAGCAGTACTTC. Protein: CASSLEGGRGRHEQYF.

The rearrangement uses TRBV7-9 and TRBJ2-5; D call uncertain. V was trimmed by 5 bases and J by 2 bases, leaving 6 bases between them. Germline CDR1 reads SEHNR; CDR2 reads FQNEAQ (reference sequence). The CDR3 sequence is 12 residues long. In DNA, the CDR3 is TGTGCCAGCAGCAGGCAGCAAGAGACCCAGTACTTC. Protein sequence: CASSRQQETQYF.

The CDR3 bases are TGTGCCAGCAGCTTAGGGGGGTTAGAGACCCAGTACTTC. It encodes CASSLGGLETQYF. V is TRBV7-2 and J is TRBJ2-5; TRBD1 or TRBD2 may be the D gene (5 bases each). This CDR3 has 13 amino acids. Germline loops: CDR1 SGHTA, CDR2 FQGNSA. V lost 1 base to trimming and J lost 4 bases, with 7 bases between them.

This clone was detected only a few times. V gene TRBV2 combines with J gene TRBJ1-5, with D hard to call. Per germline, CDR1 SNHLY and CDR2 FYNNEI. Trimming took off 3 bases at V and 7 bases at J, with 13 bases between the two ends. The CDR3 runs 14 residues. CDR3 bases: TGTGCCAGCAGTGAGGATGGGGTCTTGCAGCCCCAGCATTTT. Its translation: CASSEDGVLQPQHF.

The V and J genes are TRBV29-1 and TRBJ1-1; D is unresolved. The CDR3 is 10 amino acids. From germline, CDR1 is SQVTM and CDR2 ANQGSEA. V was cut by 4 bases and J by 11 bases, with 11 bases left in between. The CDR3 sequence: CSVVGRRAFF. The CDR3 nucleotides read TGCAGCGTTGTGGGCCGGAGGGCTTTCTTT.

This clone was observed many times. The chain recombines TRBV5-1 with TRBJ1-1; tentative D call: TRBD1 (6 bases). The germline V gene has CDR1 SGHRS and CDR2 YFSETQ. Trimming shortened V by 0 bases and J by 1 base, and 10 bases separated the two germline ends. The length of the CDR3 is 15 residues. The CDR3 loop is CASSLVPGENTEAFF. CDR3 in DNA: TGCGCCAGCAGCTTGGTTCCAGGGGAGAACACTGAAGCTTTCTTT.

The chain links TRBV11-1 to TRBJ2-3, with D perhaps TRBD2 (6 bases). Germline CDR1 and CDR2: SGHAT and FQDESV (reference sequence). Trimming removed 1 base at V and 0 bases at J, with 8 bases between. The CDR3 sequence is 15 residues long. The CDR3 loop reads CASSLGGLSTDTQYF. The CDR3 bases are TGTGCCAGCAGCTTAGGGGGACTTAGCACAGATACGCAGTATTTT.

This sequence joins TRBV18 and TRBJ1-1; D remains ambiguous. Per the germline V gene, CDR1 is KGHSH and CDR2 is LQKENI. Trimming pared 2 bases from V and 1 base from J, leaving 14 bases between. The CDR3 is 16 amino acids. Here the CDR3 reads CASSPWTVVKNTEAFF. The CDR3 region has the DNA TGTGCCAGCTCACCATGGACGGTGGTAAAGAACACTGAAGCTTTCTTT.

This rearrangement joins TRBV7-7 to TRBJ2-5; no firm D call. Trimming left V 1 base short and J 5 bases short, with 23 bases between. The germline V gene encodes CDR1 SSHAT and CDR2 FNYEAQ (reference sequence). The CDR3 is 18 amino acids. DNA for the CDR3: TGTGCCAGCAGCTTAGGGGCGGTAGGCCCCAGCCCGACGGAGACCCAGTACTTC. Translation: CASSLGAVGPSPTETQYF.

The genes are TRBV5-6 and TRBJ1-3; weak D call: TRBD1 (5 bases). Germline-derived CDR1 and CDR2 are SGHDT and YYEEEE. Trimming cost V 2 bases and J 4 bases, with 13 bases left between them. The CDR3 extends over 15 amino acids. CDR3 protein: CASSFGRGWGNTIYF. The CDR3 bases are TGTGCCAGCAGCTTCGGACGGGGCTGGGGAAACACCATATATTTT.

Many counts were recorded for this clone. V gene TRBV5-1 combines with J gene TRBJ2-5; possible D gene TRBD2, 6 bases. Trimming shortened V by 5 bases and J by 2 bases, and 13 bases separated the two germline ends. The CDR3 is 14 amino acids. Germline V CDR1 and CDR2: SGHRS, YFSETQ. CDR3 in amino acids: CASRAGSTQETQYF. The CDR3 DNA follows: TGCGCCAGCAGGGCGGGGTCGACACAAGAGACCCAGTACTTC.

This chain uses TRBV7-8 with TRBJ1-5; D might be TRBD1 (6 bases). From germline, CDR1 is SGHVS and CDR2 FQNEAQ. V shed 5 bases and J shed 3 bases, with 14 bases lying between them. The CDR3 loop spans 15 amino acids. DNA of the CDR3: TGTGCCAGCAGCCCGAGACGGGACAACAATCAGCCCCAGCATTTT. Translation: CASSPRRDNNQPQHF.

The gene calls are TRBV28 and TRBJ2-7; D is perhaps TRBD2 (5 bases). Trimming removed 6 bases at V and 5 bases at J, with 14 bases between. CDR3 size: 13 residues. CDR1 is MDHEN and CDR2 is SYDVKM in the germline V gene. In DNA form, the CDR3 reads TGTGCCAGCAGATCCGGGGATGGGGACGAGCAGTACTTC. Its protein product is CASRSGDGDEQYF.

The genes are TRBV7-2 and TRBJ2-3, with a weak D call TRBD2 (6 bases). The CDR3 extends over 12 amino acids. V shed 6 bases and J shed 2 bases, with 6 bases lying between them. The germline V gene encodes CDR1 SGHTA and CDR2 FQGNSA. The CDR3 sequence is CASRRDTDTQYF. DNA of the CDR3: TGTGCCAGCAGGCGGGACACAGATACGCAGTATTTT.

A note on this clone: Other DNA sequences in this specimen translate into the identical CDR3. The chain is built from TRBV20-1 and TRBJ2-3; D remains ambiguous. Germline CDR1 reads DFQATT; CDR2 reads SNEGSKA (reference sequence). The V and J ends lost 2 bases and 4 bases respectively, with 4 bases between them. The CDR3 is 11 residues long. CDR3 nucleotides: TGCAGTGCTAGACGTTCAGATACGCAGTATTTT. Protein product: CSARRSDTQYF.

V gene TRBV5-1 combines with J gene TRBJ2-2; D not resolved. This CDR3 has 12 amino acids. Germline-derived CDR1 and CDR2 are SGHRS and YFSETQ. The ends were cut back, 7 bases at V and 1 base at J, with 5 bases in the middle. The CDR3 reads CASWENTGELFF. The DNA for the CDR3 is TGCGCCAGCTGGGAGAACACCGGGGAGCTGTTTTTT.

This clone has a handful of counts. The V call is TRBV19, the J call TRBJ1-1; no clear D. The germline CDR1 and CDR2 sequences are LNHDA and SQIVND (reference sequence). CDR3 size: 13 residues. The ends were cut back, 8 bases at V and 0 bases at J, with 10 bases in the middle. CDR3 sequence reads: CASAAAMNTEAFF. The CDR3 DNA follows: TGTGCCAGTGCCGCCGCGATGAACACTGAAGCTTTCTTT.

This clone turned up a few times. The chain is built from TRBV30 and TRBJ1-1; D might be TRBD1 (5 bases). The CDR3 is 13 residues long. Germline V lookup: CDR1 GTSNPN, CDR2 SVGIG (reference sequence). Trimming shortened V by 4 bases and J by 5 bases, and 14 bases separated the two germline ends. This CDR3 is CAWMRGGGTEAFF. The CDR3 nucleotides read TGTGCCTGGATGCGGGGGGGAGGGACTGAAGCTTTCTTT.